The 25 T cell receptor beta chains reported below all come from one sample, sequenced in a study of memory CD4+ T cells and cytomegalovirus serostatus. The repertoire was sequenced with immunoSEQ multiplex PCR; TCRdb's copy has only in-frame clones and lacks some. The sample lists about 60,000 clones; roughly 80% were seen once. The sort gate was single viable CD3+CD4+CD8-CD45RO+ cells for memory CD4+ T cells. The sequenced material came from memory CD4+ T cells from blood. Receptors were obtained from an adult in good health and CMV-seronegative.

This rearrangement joins TRBV12-5 to TRBJ1-2; no clear D. Germline CDR1 LGHNT, CDR2 FRNRAP. Trimming shortened V by 5 bases and J by 4 bases, and 14 bases separated the two germline ends. CDR3 length: 14 residues. CDR3 residues: CASGAPGLSYGYTF. The CDR3 nucleotides read TGTGCTAGTGGTGCCCCGGGTTTAAGCTATGGCTACACCTTC.

This rearrangement joins TRBV2 to TRBJ1-2, with D possibly TRBD1 on 5 matching bases. Germline V CDR1 and CDR2: SNHLY, FYNNEI. The CDR3 length is 14 residues. Between the trimmed V and J ends, which lost 4 bases and 8 bases, there was a span of 17 bases. This CDR3 reads CASSGGRGEEGYTF. The CDR3 bases are TGTGCCAGCAGTGGGGGCAGAGGAGAGGAAGGCTACACCTTC.

This clone occurred a few times. The chain uses TRBV18 and TRBJ2-3; D is perhaps TRBD1 (5 bases). Germline CDR1 is KGHSH and CDR2 is LQKENI. There are 13 residues in the CDR3. V was pared by 5 bases and J by 3 bases, with 9 bases between. The CDR3 spells CASSTTDTDTQYF. The CDR3 nucleotides read TGTGCCAGCTCAACGACAGATACAGATACGCAGTATTTT.

V usage is TRBV29-1 and J usage is TRBJ1-2; D uncertain. Trimming left V 2 bases short and J 8 bases short, with 12 bases between. CDR1 and CDR2 from the germline V gene are SQVTM and ANQGSEA. The CDR3 sequence is 12 residues long. The CDR3 protein is CSVEPPGLGYTF. In DNA form, the CDR3 reads TGCAGCGTTGAACCACCTGGGTTGGGCTACACCTTC.

As for this clone: At one of its ends the junction is not consistent with the germline gene, which may arise from a read error. The CDR3 DNA is TGTGCCAGCAGCTTTAGTAGCCAAAACAAAGAGCAGTTCTTC. Encoded protein: CASSFSSQNKEQFF. This chain uses TRBV7-2 with TRBJ2-1; D remains unclear. Germline V gives CDR1 SGHTA, CDR2 FQGNSA. The CDR3 contains 14 residues.

The chain combines TRBV5-1 with TRBJ2-3; the match to TRBD1 covers 8 bases. CDR1 is SGHRS, CDR2 YFSETQ, per germline. The CDR3 is 15 residues long. After removal of 3 bases from V and 4 bases from J, the junction contained 7 bases not matched to a gene. The chain's CDR3 is CASSWTGISADTQYF. Written as DNA, the CDR3 is TGCGCCAGCAGCTGGACAGGGATTTCTGCAGATACGCAGTATTTT.

V and J are TRBV18 and TRBJ1-2, with a possible D match to TRBD1 (6 bases). The V gene's germline CDR1 is KGHSH and CDR2 LQKENI. The CDR3 extends over 15 amino acids. V was trimmed by 6 bases and J by 2 bases, leaving 16 bases between them. The CDR3 spells CASSGGGRTNYGYTF. CDR3 nucleotides: TGTGCCAGCTCGGGGGGGGGCCGGACGAACTATGGCTACACCTTC. The full variable domain, its missing parts supplied by reference TRBV18 and TRBJ1-2, is NAGVMQNPRHLVRRRGQEARLRCSPMKGHSHVYWYRQLPEEGLKFMVYLQKENIIDESGMPKERFSAEFPKEGPSILRIQQVVRGDSAAYFCASSGGGRTNYGYTFGSGTRLTVV.

The genes are TRBV9 and TRBJ2-3, with TRBD2 identical over 8 bases. From germline, CDR1 is SGDLS and CDR2 YYNGEE. J gave up 1 base and V 0 bases, and 1 base lay outside the gene matches. The CDR3 sequence is 15 residues long. In DNA form, the CDR3 reads TGTGCCAGCAGCGTAGCGGGGGGGCGCACAGATACGCAGTATTTT. Protein: CASSVAGGRTDTQYF.

The chain recombines TRBV15 with TRBJ1-2; D gene ambiguous. Germline CDR1 reads LNHNV; CDR2 reads YYDKDF (reference sequence). Between the trimmed V and J ends, which lost 7 bases and 2 bases, there was a span of 14 bases. CDR3 length: 14 amino acids. The CDR3 region has the DNA TGTGCCACCAACGTAAACACAGAGAACTATGGCTACACCTTC. Protein sequence: CATNVNTENYGYTF.

The chain employs TRBV5-1 and TRBJ2-7, with D maybe TRBD2 (6 bases). From germline, CDR1 is SGHRS and CDR2 YFSETQ. With 3 bases removed from V and 0 bases from J, the gap between germline ends came to 13 bases. The CDR3 extends over 15 amino acids. CDR3 sequence reads: CASSSTGESSYEQYF. CDR3 coding DNA: TGCGCCAGCAGCTCCACGGGGGAGAGCTCCTACGAGCAGTACTTC. The whole variable domain, filled in from reference TRBV5-1 and TRBJ2-7, reads KAGVTQTPRYLIKTRGQQVTLSCSPISGHRSVSWYQQTPGQGLQFLFEYFSETQRNKGNFPGRFSGRQFSNSRSEMNVSTLELGDSALYLCASSSTGESSYEQYFGPGTRLTVT.

J is TRBJ1-1 and V is TRBV20-1; the D is unclear. V was pared by 5 bases and J by 5 bases, with 6 bases between. Germline V gene data show CDR1 as DFQATT and CDR2 as SNEGSKA (reference sequence). This CDR3 region has 10 residues. This CDR3 reads CSAFRTEAFF. CDR3 nucleotide sequence: TGCAGTGCTTTCCGGACTGAAGCTTTCTTT.

The rearrangement uses TRBV13 and TRBJ1-1, with a tentative D call TRBD1 (5 bases). CDR3 length: 14 amino acids. Trimming took 4 bases from V and 3 from J, leaving 12 bases between them. CDR1 PRHDT and CDR2 FYEKMQ come from the germline V gene (reference sequence). CDR3 region: CASSSSDSYTEAFF. CDR3 bases: TGTGCCAGCAGCTCCTCCGACAGCTACACTGAAGCTTTCTTT.

CDR3 in DNA: TGTGCCAGCAGCTCGACAGGGGGCGCTGGGGAAAAACTGTTTTTT. The encoded protein is CASSSTGGAGEKLFF. V is TRBV11-2 and J is TRBJ1-4; 10 bases match TRBD1. CDR1 and CDR2 from the germline V gene are SGHAT and FQNNGV. V shed 4 bases and J 8 bases; nucleotides not matched to a gene: 7. The CDR3 consists of 15 residues.

V is TRBV14 and J is TRBJ2-7; D is undetermined. The germline gives CDR1 SGHDN, CDR2 FVKESK. This CDR3 region has 14 residues. The V and J ends lost 4 bases and 2 bases respectively, with 12 bases between them. The CDR3 sequence is CASSPLGTTYEQYF. CDR3 nucleotide sequence: TGTGCCAGCAGCCCCTTAGGCACAACCTACGAGCAGTACTTC.

This rearrangement joins TRBV18 to TRBJ2-1, with 8 bases identical to TRBD2. The CDR3 extends over 15 amino acids. The V gene end was trimmed by 5 bases and the J gene end by 9 bases; junction bases not matched to a gene: 12. Germline CDR1 is KGHSH and CDR2 is LQKENI. Here the CDR3 DNA reads TGTGCCAGCTCAGCCCCGGGACTAGAGAATACTGAGCAGTTCTTC. Translating gives CASSAPGLENTEQFF.

The chain links TRBV6-5 to TRBJ2-1, with D unresolved. This CDR3 region has 15 residues. V shed 6 bases and J shed 0 bases, with 12 bases lying between them. Germline CDR1 is MNHEY and CDR2 is SVGAGI. The CDR3 nucleotides read TGTGCCAGCAGCCCTAGTGGCAGCTCCTACAATGAGCAGTTCTTC. Translated, it gives CASSPSGSSYNEQFF.

The V call is TRBV9, the J call TRBJ2-5, with D unclear. V shed 2 bases and J shed 4 bases, with 9 bases lying between them. Germline V gene lookup returns CDR1 SGDLS and CDR2 YYNGEE. CDR3 length equals 13 residues. CDR3 residues: CASSVGWGETQYF. In nucleotides, the CDR3 is TGTGCCAGCAGCGTGGGTTGGGGAGAGACCCAGTACTTC.

The gene calls are TRBV2 and TRBJ2-3; 8 nucleotides align to TRBD2. This CDR3 region has 15 residues. J was trimmed by 4 bases and V by 3 bases; bases with no gene match: 6. CDR1 and CDR2 from the germline V gene are SNHLY and FYNNEI. The CDR3 DNA follows: TGTGCCAGCAGTGAGACGACGGGAGGGGCAGATACGCAGTATTTT. It specifies CASSETTGGADTQYF.

The chain recombines TRBV4-1 with TRBJ1-1; 7 positions match TRBD1. The V gene's germline CDR1 is MGHRA and CDR2 YSYEKL. The CDR3 has 14 residues. J was trimmed by 1 base and V by 3 bases; bases with no gene match: 2. CDR3 sequence (DNA): TGCGCCAGCAGCCATGGGACAGAGAACACTGAAGCTTTCTTT. It is translated as CASSHGTENTEAFF.

The V gene is TRBV7-9, the J gene TRBJ1-1; TRBD1 might be the D (6 bases). Trimming cost V 8 bases and J 3 bases, with 13 bases left between them. Germline CDR1 SEHNR, CDR2 FQNEAQ (reference sequence). This CDR3 region has 13 residues. CDR3 in DNA: TGTGCCAGCCAAGGCAACAGGGACACTGAAGCTTTCTTT. This sequence encodes CASQGNRDTEAFF.

This rearrangement joins TRBV5-6 to TRBJ2-1, with D perhaps TRBD2 (5 bases). Germline-derived CDR1 and CDR2 are SGHDT and YYEEEE. The CDR3 is made up of 13 amino acids. Between the trimmed V and J ends, which lost 1 base and 6 bases, there was a span of 8 bases. CDR3 protein: CASSLMRANEQFF. DNA for the CDR3: TGTGCCAGCAGCTTGATGCGGGCCAATGAGCAGTTCTTC.

The chain has TRBV10-2 and TRBJ1-5; 7 bases align to TRBD1. The CDR3 length is 15 residues. V lost 0 bases to trimming and J lost 5 bases; unmatched junction nucleotides: 4. CDR1 and CDR2 from the germline V gene are WSHSY and SAAADI. The DNA for the CDR3 is TGCGCCAGCAGTGAGTCCGGGACAGAGTATCAGCCCCAGCATTTT. It codes for CASSESGTEYQPQHF.

V usage is TRBV6-1 and J usage is TRBJ1-2; D possibly corresponds to TRBD1 (6 bases). CDR1 is MNHNS, CDR2 SASEGT, per germline. V lost 7 bases to trimming and J lost 3 bases, with 12 bases between them. This CDR3 contains 13 residues. CDR3 sequence: CASTLDSYYGYTF. CDR3 coding DNA: TGTGCCAGCACCCTGGACAGTTACTATGGCTACACCTTC.

The CDR3 here is CASRGQGFNQPQHF. The CDR3 DNA reads as TGTGCCAGCAGGGGACAGGGTTTTAATCAGCCCCAGCATTTT. V is TRBV6-6 and J is TRBJ1-5; 9 positions match TRBD1. The ends lost 6 bases at V and 4 bases at J; junction bases unmatched: 4. The CDR3 is 14 residues long. Germline lookup yields CDR1 MNHNY and CDR2 SVGAGI (reference sequence).

The chain joins TRBV2 to TRBJ2-2; D may be TRBD2 (5 bases). Looked up from germline, CDR1 is SNHLY and CDR2 is FYNNEI. The CDR3 runs to 12 residues. The ends were cut back, 6 bases at V and 3 bases at J, with 5 bases in the middle. DNA for the CDR3: TGTGCCAGCAGGAGGGACACCGGGGAGCTGTTTTTT. Translating gives CASRRDTGELFF. The full variable domain, its missing parts supplied by reference TRBV2 and TRBJ2-2, is EPEVTQTPSHQVTQMGQEVILRCVPISNHLYFYWYRQILGQKVEFLVSFYNNEISEKSEIFDDQFSVERPDGSNFTLKIRSTKLEDSAMYFCASRRDTGELFFGEGSRLTVL.